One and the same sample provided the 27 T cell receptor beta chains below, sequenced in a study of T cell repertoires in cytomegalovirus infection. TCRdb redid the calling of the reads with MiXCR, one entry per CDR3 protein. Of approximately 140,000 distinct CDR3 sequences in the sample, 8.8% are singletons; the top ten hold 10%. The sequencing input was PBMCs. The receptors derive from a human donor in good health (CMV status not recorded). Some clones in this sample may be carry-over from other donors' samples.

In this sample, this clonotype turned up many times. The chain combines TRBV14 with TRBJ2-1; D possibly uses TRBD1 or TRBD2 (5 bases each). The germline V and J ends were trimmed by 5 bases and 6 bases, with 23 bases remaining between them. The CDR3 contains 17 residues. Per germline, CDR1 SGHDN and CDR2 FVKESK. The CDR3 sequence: CASSVGSRTQRGNEQFF. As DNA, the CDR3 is TGTGCCAGCAGCGTCGGATCTCGGACACAGAGGGGCAATGAGCAGTTCTTC.

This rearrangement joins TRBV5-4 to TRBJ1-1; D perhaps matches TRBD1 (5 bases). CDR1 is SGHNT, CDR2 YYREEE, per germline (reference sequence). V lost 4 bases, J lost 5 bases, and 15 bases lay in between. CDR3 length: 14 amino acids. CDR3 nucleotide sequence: TGTGCCAGCAGCCCGGGGGGACGGGAGACTGAAGCTTTCTTT. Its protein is CASSPGGRETEAFF. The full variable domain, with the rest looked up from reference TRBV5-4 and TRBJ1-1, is ETGVTQSPTHLIKTRGQQVTLRCSSQSGHNTVSWYQQALGQGPQFIFQYYREEENGRGNFPPRFSGLQFPNYSSELNVNALELDDSALYLCASSPGGRETEAFFGQGTRLTVV.

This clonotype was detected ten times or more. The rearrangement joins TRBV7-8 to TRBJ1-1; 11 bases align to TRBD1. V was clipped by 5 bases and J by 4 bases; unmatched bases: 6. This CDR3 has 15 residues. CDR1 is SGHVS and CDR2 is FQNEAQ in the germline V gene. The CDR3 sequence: CASSRAGTGGTEAFF. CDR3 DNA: TGTGCCAGCAGCCGCGCCGGGACAGGGGGCACTGAAGCTTTCTTT.

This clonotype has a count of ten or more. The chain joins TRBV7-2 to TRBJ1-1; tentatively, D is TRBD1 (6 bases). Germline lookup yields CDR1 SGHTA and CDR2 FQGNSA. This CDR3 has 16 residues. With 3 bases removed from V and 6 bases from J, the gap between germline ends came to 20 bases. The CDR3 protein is CASSLGATGRRPEAFF. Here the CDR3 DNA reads TGTGCCAGCAGCTTGGGGGCGACGGGGAGACGGCCTGAAGCTTTCTTT.

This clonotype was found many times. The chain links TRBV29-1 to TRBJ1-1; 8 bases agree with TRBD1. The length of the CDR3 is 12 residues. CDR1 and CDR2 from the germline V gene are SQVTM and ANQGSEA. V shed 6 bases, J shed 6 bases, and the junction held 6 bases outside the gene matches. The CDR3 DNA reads TGCAGCGTGAGGGGACAGGCCCCTGAAGCTTTCTTT. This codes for CSVRGQAPEAFF.

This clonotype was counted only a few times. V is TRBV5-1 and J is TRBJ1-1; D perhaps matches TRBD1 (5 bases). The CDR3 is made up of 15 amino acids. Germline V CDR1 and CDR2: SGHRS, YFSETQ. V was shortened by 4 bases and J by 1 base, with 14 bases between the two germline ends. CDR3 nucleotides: TGCGCCAGCAGCCTACAGGATCCCAGGAACACTGAAGCTTTCTTT. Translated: CASSLQDPRNTEAFF.

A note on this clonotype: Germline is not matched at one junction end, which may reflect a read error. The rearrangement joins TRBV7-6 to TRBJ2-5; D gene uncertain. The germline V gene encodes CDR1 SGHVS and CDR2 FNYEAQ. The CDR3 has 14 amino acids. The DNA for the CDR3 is TGTGCCAGCAGCCCACTTCCAAGCCAAGAGACCCTGTACTTC. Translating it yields CASSPLPSQETLYF. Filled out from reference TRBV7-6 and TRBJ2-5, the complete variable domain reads GAGVSQSPRYKVTKRGQDVALRCDPISGHVSLYWYRQALGQGPEFLTYFNYEAQQDKSGLPNDRFSAERPEGSISTLTIQRTEQRDSAMYRCASSPLPSQETLYFGPGTRLLVL.

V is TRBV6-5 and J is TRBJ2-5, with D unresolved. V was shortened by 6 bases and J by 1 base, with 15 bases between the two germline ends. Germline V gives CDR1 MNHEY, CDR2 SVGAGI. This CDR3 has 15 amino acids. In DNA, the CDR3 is TGTGCCAGCAGCCCGGTCGGCAGCCTCCAAGAGACCCAGTACTTC. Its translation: CASSPVGSLQETQYF.

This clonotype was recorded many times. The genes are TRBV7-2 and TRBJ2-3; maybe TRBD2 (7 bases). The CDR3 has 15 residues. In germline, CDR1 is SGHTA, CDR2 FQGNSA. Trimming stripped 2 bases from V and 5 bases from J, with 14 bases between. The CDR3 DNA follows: TGTGCCAGCAGCTTAAACGGGGGGCGGATAGATACGCAGTATTTT. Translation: CASSLNGGRIDTQYF.

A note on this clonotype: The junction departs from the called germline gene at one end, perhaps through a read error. CDR3 region: CSVVADSYELYF. The CDR3 nucleotides read TGCAGCGTTGTGGCAGATTCCTACGAGCTGTACTTC. The rearrangement joins TRBV29-1 to TRBJ2-7; D is undetermined. From germline, CDR1 is SQVTM and CDR2 ANQGSEA. The CDR3 spans 12 residues.

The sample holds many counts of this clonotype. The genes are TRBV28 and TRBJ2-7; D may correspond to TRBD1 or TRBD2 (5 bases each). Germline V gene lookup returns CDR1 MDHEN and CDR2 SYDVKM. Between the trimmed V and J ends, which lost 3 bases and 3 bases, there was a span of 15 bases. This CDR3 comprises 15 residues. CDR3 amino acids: CASSFAGTQYYEQYF. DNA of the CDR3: TGTGCCAGCAGTTTTGCCGGGACCCAATACTACGAGCAGTACTTC.

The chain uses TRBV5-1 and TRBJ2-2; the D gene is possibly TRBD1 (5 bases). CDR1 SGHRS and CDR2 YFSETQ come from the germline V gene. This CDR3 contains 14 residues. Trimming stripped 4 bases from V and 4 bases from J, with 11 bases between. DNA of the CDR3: TGCGCCAGCAGCCAGCAGGGCTCCACCGGGGAGCTGTTTTTT. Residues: CASSQQGSTGELFF.

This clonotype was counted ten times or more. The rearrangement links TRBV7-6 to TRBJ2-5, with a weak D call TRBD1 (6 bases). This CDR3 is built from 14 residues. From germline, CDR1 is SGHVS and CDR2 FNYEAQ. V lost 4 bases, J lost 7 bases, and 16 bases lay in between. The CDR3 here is CASSSGQSTGTQYF. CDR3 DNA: TGTGCCAGCAGCTCAGGACAGTCGACGGGGACCCAGTACTTC. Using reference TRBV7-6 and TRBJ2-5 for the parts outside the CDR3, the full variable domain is GAGVSQSPRYKVTKRGQDVALRCDPISGHVSLYWYRQALGQGPEFLTYFNYEAQQDKSGLPNDRFSAERPEGSISTLTIQRTEQRDSAMYRCASSSGQSTGTQYFGPGTRLLVL.

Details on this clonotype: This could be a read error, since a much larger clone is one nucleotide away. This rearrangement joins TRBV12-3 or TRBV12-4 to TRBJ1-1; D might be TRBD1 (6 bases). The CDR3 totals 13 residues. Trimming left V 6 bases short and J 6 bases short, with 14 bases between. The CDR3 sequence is CASRTGKTAEAFF. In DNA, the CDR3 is TGTGCCAGCAGAACAGGGAAGACCGCTGAAGCTTTCTTT.

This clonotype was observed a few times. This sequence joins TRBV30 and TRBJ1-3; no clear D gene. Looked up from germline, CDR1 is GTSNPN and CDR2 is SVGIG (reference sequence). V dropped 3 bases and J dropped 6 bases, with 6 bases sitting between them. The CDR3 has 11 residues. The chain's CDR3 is CAWRNVNTIYF. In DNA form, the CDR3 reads TGTGCCTGGAGGAATGTAAACACCATATATTTT.

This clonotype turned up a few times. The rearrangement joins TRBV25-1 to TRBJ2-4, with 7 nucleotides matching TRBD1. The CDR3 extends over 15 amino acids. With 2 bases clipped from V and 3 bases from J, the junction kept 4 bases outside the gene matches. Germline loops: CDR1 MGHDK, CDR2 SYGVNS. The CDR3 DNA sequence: TGTGCCAGCAGTGAAAGAGGGGGCGGCAAAAACATTCAGTACTTC. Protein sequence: CASSERGGGKNIQYF. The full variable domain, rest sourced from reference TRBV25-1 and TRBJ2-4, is EADIYQTPRYLVIGTGKKITLECSQTMGHDKMYWYQQDPGMELHLIHYSYGVNSTEKGDLSSESTVSRIRTEHFPLTLESARPSHTSQYLCASSERGGGKNIQYFGAGTRLSVL.

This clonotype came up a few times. The CDR3: CASRAMNTEAFF. DNA for the CDR3: TGTGCCAGCAGGGCAATGAACACTGAAGCTTTCTTT. V and J are TRBV3-1 and TRBJ1-1; D not resolved. This CDR3 region has 12 residues. The germline V and J ends were trimmed by 6 bases and 0 bases, with 5 bases remaining between them. Germline V gene sequence: CDR1 LGHDT, CDR2 YNNKEL (reference sequence).

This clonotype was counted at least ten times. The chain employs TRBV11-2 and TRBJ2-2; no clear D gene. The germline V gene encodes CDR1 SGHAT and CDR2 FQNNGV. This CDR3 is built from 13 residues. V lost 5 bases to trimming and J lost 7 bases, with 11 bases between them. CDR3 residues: CASSPLVSGELFF. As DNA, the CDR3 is TGTGCCAGCAGCCCGCTGGTCAGCGGGGAGCTGTTTTTT.

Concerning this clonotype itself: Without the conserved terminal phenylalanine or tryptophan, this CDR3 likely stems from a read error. The CDR3, as DNA: TGCAGTGCTAGAGATCGACAGGGGAGCAATCAGCCCCAGCATTCT. It translates to CSARDRQGSNQPQHS. This chain joins TRBV20-1 and TRBJ1-5; TRBD1 matches at 8 bases. Germline V gene data show CDR1 as DFQATT and CDR2 as SNEGSKA (reference sequence). J was trimmed by 1 base and V by 0 bases; bases with no gene match: 2. The CDR3 loop spans 15 amino acids.

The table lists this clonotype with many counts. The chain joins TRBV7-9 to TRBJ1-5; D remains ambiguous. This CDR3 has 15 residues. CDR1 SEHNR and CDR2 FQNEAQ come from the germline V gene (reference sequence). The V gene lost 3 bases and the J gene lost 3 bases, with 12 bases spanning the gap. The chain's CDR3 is CASSLASGDNQPQHF. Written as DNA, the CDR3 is TGTGCCAGCAGCTTGGCGTCAGGAGACAATCAGCCCCAGCATTTT.

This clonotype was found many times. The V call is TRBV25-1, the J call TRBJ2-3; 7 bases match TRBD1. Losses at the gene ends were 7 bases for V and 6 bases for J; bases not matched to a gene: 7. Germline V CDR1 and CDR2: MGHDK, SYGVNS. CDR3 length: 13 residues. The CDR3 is CASTRTGVDTQYF. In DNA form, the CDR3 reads TGTGCCAGCACCCGTACAGGGGTTGATACGCAGTATTTT. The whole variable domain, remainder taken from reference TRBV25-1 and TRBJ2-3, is EADIYQTPRYLVIGTGKKITLECSQTMGHDKMYWYQQDPGMELHLIHYSYGVNSTEKGDLSSESTVSRIRTEHFPLTLESARPSHTSQYLCASTRTGVDTQYFGPGTRLTVL.

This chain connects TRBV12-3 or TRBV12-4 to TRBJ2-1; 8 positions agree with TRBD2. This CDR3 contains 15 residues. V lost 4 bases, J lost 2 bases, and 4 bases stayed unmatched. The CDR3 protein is CASSSERGPYNEQFF. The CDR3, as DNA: TGTGCCAGCAGTTCCGAGCGGGGGCCCTACAATGAGCAGTTCTTC.

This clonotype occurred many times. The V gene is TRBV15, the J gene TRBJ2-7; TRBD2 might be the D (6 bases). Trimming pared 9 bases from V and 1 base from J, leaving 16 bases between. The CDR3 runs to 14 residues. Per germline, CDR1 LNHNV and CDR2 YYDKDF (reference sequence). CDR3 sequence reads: CATKRTSGSYEQYF. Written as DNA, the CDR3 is TGTGCCACGAAAAGGACCAGCGGGTCCTACGAGCAGTACTTC.

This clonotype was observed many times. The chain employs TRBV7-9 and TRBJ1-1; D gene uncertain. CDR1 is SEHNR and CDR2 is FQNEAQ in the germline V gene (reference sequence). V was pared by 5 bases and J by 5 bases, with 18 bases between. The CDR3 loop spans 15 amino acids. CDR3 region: CASSVGSGGATEAFF. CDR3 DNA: TGTGCCAGCAGCGTAGGCTCTGGTGGTGCGACTGAAGCTTTCTTT.

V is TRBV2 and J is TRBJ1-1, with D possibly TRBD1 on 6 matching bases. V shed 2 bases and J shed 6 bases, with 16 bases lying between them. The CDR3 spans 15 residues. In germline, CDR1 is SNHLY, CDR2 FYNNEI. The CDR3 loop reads CASSELRASGAEAFF. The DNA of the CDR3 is TGTGCCAGCAGTGAATTACGCGCTTCAGGGGCTGAAGCTTTCTTT.

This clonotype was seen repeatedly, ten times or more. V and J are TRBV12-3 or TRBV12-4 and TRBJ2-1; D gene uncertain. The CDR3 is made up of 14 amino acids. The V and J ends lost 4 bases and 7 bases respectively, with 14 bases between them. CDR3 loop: CASSSSVAWNEQFF. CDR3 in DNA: TGTGCCAGCAGTTCGAGCGTGGCCTGGAATGAGCAGTTCTTC.

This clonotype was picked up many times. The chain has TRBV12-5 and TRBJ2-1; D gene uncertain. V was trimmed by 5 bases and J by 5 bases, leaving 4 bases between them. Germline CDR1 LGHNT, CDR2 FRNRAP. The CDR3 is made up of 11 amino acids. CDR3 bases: TGTGCTAGTGGTCAAAACAATGAGCAGTTCTTC. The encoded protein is CASGQNNEQFF.